The TCR beta chain described here comes from a study of blood T cell repertoires in COVID-19. In the original analysis: Reference gene primer amplification gave nucleated cell count estimates. Using immunoSEQ multiplex PCR, the repertoire was profiled, and TCRdb retains in-frame clones only, with some absent. V and J calls plus clone size are reproduced from that table; the DNA served to infer D and trimming. The profile shows tens of thousands of clones, 75% to 80% of them singletons. Enrolled during active infection, Seattle patients were then followed longitudinally. The germline V gene encodes CDR1 MNHNS and CDR2 SASEGT. The CDR3 loop spans 12 amino acids. V was trimmed by 0 bases and J by 6 bases, leaving 6 bases between them.

V usage is TRBV6-1 and J usage is TRBJ2-7; D gene uncertain. Sequencing was performed on peripheral blood. The TCR was taken from a man aged 70-80 years with COVID-19, enrolled during active disease. CDR3 nucleotides: TGTGCCAGCAGTGAAGCCCGGAGCGAGCAGTACTTC. Protein sequence: CASSEARSEQYF.